One sample yielded the 19 T cell receptor beta chains listed below, sequenced in a study of CD8 T cells in ankylosing spondylitis. TCRdb re-analysed the 5' RACE reads in MiXCR, keeping a single row per CDR3 protein. Of some 240,000 distinct CDR3 sequences in the sample, approximately 24% were seen once. The sample was blood, either unsorted or a sorted T cell fraction (not recorded which). Source of these receptors: a male donor with ankylosing spondylitis or in good health (not recorded which).

This clonotype was seen at least ten times. This chain connects TRBV12-3 or TRBV12-4 to TRBJ2-2; the D is unclear. The CDR3 runs 15 residues. The germline V and J ends were trimmed by 1 base and 5 bases, with 11 bases remaining between them. The CDR3, as DNA: TGTGCCAGCAGTTTAGGGCAGACTCTAACCGGGGAGCTGTTTTTT. Protein: CASSLGQTLTGELFF.

The chain recombines TRBV20-1 with TRBJ1-2; D is perhaps TRBD1 (6 bases). CDR3 length: 15 residues. V was clipped by 6 bases and J by 8 bases, with 25 bases between them. Per germline, CDR1 DFQATT and CDR2 SNEGSKA (reference sequence). In DNA form, the CDR3 reads TGCAGTGCCAAGCTACAGGGTTTCGTGGTGACGGGCTACACCTTC. It codes for CSAKLQGFVVTGYTF.

This clonotype has ten or more counts. This chain joins TRBV7-8 and TRBJ1-6; D is undetermined. There are 16 residues in the CDR3. Germline V gives CDR1 SGHVS, CDR2 FQNEAQ. Trimming removed 0 bases at V and 0 bases at J, with 6 bases between. In nucleotides, the CDR3 is TGTGCCAGCAGCTTAGCTCCGGGCTCCTATAATTCACCCCTCCACTTT. Translated, it gives CASSLAPGSYNSPLHF.

Many counts were recorded for this clonotype. V usage is TRBV10-3 and J usage is TRBJ2-1; TRBD2 matches at 8 bases. The CDR3 runs to 14 residues. J was trimmed by 4 bases and V by 6 bases; bases with no gene match: 5. Germline CDR1 and CDR2: ENHRY and SYGVKD. The CDR3 here is CAIRSGGTYNEQFF. DNA for the CDR3: TGTGCCATCAGGAGCGGGGGTACGTACAATGAGCAGTTCTTC.

The chain links TRBV20-1 to TRBJ2-1; tentatively, D is TRBD2 (9 bases). V shed 8 bases and J shed 8 bases, with 25 bases lying between them. This CDR3 comprises 15 residues. Germline assignment: CDR1 DFQATT and CDR2 SNEGSKA (reference sequence). For the CDR3, the DNA is TGCAGTCCCCAGGGGGCTAGCGGGGATTACGATGAGCAGTTCTTC. Encoded protein: CSPQGASGDYDEQFF.

This clonotype was seen a few times. The chain joins TRBV9 to TRBJ2-3, with D perhaps given as TRBD1 or TRBD2 (5 bases each). With 4 bases removed from V and 2 bases from J, the gap between germline ends came to 14 bases. This CDR3 has 15 amino acids. In germline, CDR1 is SGDLS, CDR2 YYNGEE. CDR3 nucleotide sequence: TGTGCCAGCAGCTTCGAGGGACCACACACAGATACGCAGTATTTT. Translated: CASSFEGPHTDTQYF.

This chain uses TRBV4-1 with TRBJ2-7, with D uncertain. Germline-derived CDR1 and CDR2 are MGHRA and YSYEKL. The CDR3 loop spans 13 amino acids. V lost 1 base and J 6 bases, leaving 10 bases between the germline ends. The chain's CDR3 is CASSQAEYAEQYF. The CDR3 bases are TGCGCCAGCAGCCAAGCGGAGTACGCCGAGCAGTACTTC.

This clonotype showed up many times. The chain is built from TRBV6-6 and TRBJ1-2; 10 bases fit TRBD1. The germline gives CDR1 MNHNY, CDR2 SVGAGI (reference sequence). CDR3 length: 13 residues. V trimming: 5 bases; J trimming: 4 bases; junction bases outside the gene matches: 1. Written as DNA, the CDR3 is TGTGCCAGCAGTGGGACAGGGGCCTATGGCTACACCTTC. Protein product: CASSGTGAYGYTF.

This sequence joins TRBV10-3 and TRBJ2-5, with TRBD2 as a possible D gene (7 bases). V lost 4 bases, J lost 4 bases, and 25 bases lay in between. Germline loops: CDR1 ENHRY, CDR2 SYGVKD. The CDR3 sequence is 18 residues long. The CDR3 DNA follows: TGTGCCATCAGTGGGGGAACACCGCGGGGGCATGGGGGAGAGACCCAGTACTTC. This sequence encodes CAISGGTPRGHGGETQYF.

This clonotype turned up a few times. The chain carries TRBV4-2 and TRBJ1-1; D call uncertain. The CDR3 extends over 13 amino acids. In germline, CDR1 is LGHNA, CDR2 YNFKEQ. V gave up 1 base and J gave up 6 bases, with 9 bases separating them. The CDR3 DNA is TGTGCCAGCAGCCAAGGAGAGGGCTCTGAAGCTTTCTTT. Translation: CASSQGEGSEAFF.

This clonotype appeared many times. V usage is TRBV10-3 and J usage is TRBJ2-7; a weak D match, TRBD1 (5 bases). CDR1 and CDR2 (germline): ENHRY, SYGVKD. This CDR3 spans 10 amino acids. The V and J ends lost 10 bases and 6 bases respectively, with 10 bases between them. The CDR3, as DNA: TGTGCCAGGGGCCGTGGCGAGCAGTACTTC. Amino acids: CARGRGEQYF.

This clonotype has ten or more counts. V is TRBV7-9 and J is TRBJ2-5; D unclear. From germline, CDR1 is SEHNR and CDR2 FQNEAQ (reference sequence). The V end was cut by 0 bases, the J end by 1 base, with 6 bases between. The CDR3 runs to 14 residues. The CDR3 is CASSLALLQETQYF. The CDR3 DNA reads as TGTGCCAGCAGCTTAGCCCTCCTCCAAGAGACCCAGTACTTC. The full variable domain, completed using reference TRBV7-9 and TRBJ2-5, is DTGVSQNPRHKITKRGQNVTFRCDPISEHNRLYWYRQTLGQGPEFLTYFQNEAQLEKSRLLSDRFSAERPKGSFSTLEIQRTEQGDSAMYLCASSLALLQETQYFGPGTRLLVL.

About this clonotype: A junction end diverges from the germline sequence, so it may reflect a read error. This sequence joins TRBV20-1 and TRBJ2-1; D is unclear. CDR3 length equals 8 residues. Germline CDR1 reads DFQATT; CDR2 reads SNEGSKA (reference sequence). CDR3 in DNA: TGCAGTGGAAAAAAGGGTGGCTTC. This codes for CSGKKGGF.

This clonotype was seen ten or more times. The chain uses TRBV20-1 and TRBJ2-1, with 9 bases fitting TRBD1. CDR3 size: 14 residues. CDR1 DFQATT and CDR2 SNEGSKA come from the germline V gene (reference sequence). V was clipped by 5 bases and J by 10 bases; unmatched bases: 12. For the CDR3, the DNA is TGCAGTGCTGGATCACAGGGGGCGAAGGGCGAGCAGTTCTTC. It is translated as CSAGSQGAKGEQFF.

This clonotype came up a few times. This chain joins TRBV20-1 and TRBJ1-1; 7 positions match TRBD1. The CDR3 extends over 11 amino acids. V lost 5 bases, J lost 11 bases, and 8 bases stayed unmatched. Looked up from germline, CDR1 is DFQATT and CDR2 is SNEGSKA (reference sequence). The CDR3 nucleotides read TGCAGTGCTGTAACACAGGGGTTGGCTTTCTTT. This translates into CSAVTQGLAFF.

This clonotype was detected ten times or more. The V call is TRBV20-1, the J call TRBJ1-2, with 9 bases that match TRBD1. Looked up from germline, CDR1 is DFQATT and CDR2 is SNEGSKA (reference sequence). The CDR3 length is 14 residues. V trimming: 0 bases; J trimming: 3 bases; junction bases outside the gene matches: 2. The CDR3 bases are TGCAGTGCTAGAGAGACAGGGGGGGACTATGGCTACACCTTC. Residues: CSARETGGDYGYTF.

This clonotype has ten or more counts. V gene TRBV12-3 or TRBV12-4 combines with J gene TRBJ2-1; 12 bases fit TRBD2. This CDR3 region has 17 residues. Trimming at V came to 1 base and at J to 8 bases, leaving 9 bases not matched to a gene. The CDR3 spells CASSLGRLAGGSDEQFF. The CDR3 DNA reads TGTGCCAGCAGTTTAGGTCGGCTAGCGGGGGGGAGTGATGAGCAGTTCTTC.

The chain combines TRBV18 with TRBJ2-2; either TRBD1 or TRBD2 may supply D (5 bases each). Germline V gene sequence: CDR1 KGHSH, CDR2 LQKENI. The V end lost 3 bases, the J end lost 1 base, and 6 bases lay between the germline ends. The CDR3 length is 14 residues. The CDR3 loop reads CASSPRGNTGELFF. For the CDR3, the DNA is TGTGCCAGCTCACCGAGGGGGAACACCGGGGAGCTGTTTTTT.

In its sample, this clonotype was seen a few times. This chain connects TRBV20-1 to TRBJ2-5, with D maybe TRBD1 (6 bases). The CDR3 has 12 amino acids. Deletions cut 5 bases from V and 4 bases from J, with 11 bases between. CDR1 DFQATT and CDR2 SNEGSKA come from the germline V gene (reference sequence). For the CDR3, the DNA is TGCAGTGCTTACAGGGTATCAGAGACCCAGTACTTC. This gives the protein CSAYRVSETQYF.